Reported below is one T cell receptor beta chain. Germline lookup yields CDR1 SGHAT and CDR2 FQNNGV. The CDR3 has 19 amino acids. With V trimmed by 0 bases and J by 2 bases, 12 bases remained unmatched. This entry is derived from a study of technical replicates of blood from a few donors. Some clones are missing from TCRdb's copy, which holds only in-frame ones; the method was immunoSEQ multiplex PCR. The table records about 90,000 clones, over 90% of them present only once. The receptor was derived from a human donor in good health. The V gene is TRBV11-2, the J gene TRBJ2-4; TRBD1 matches at 8 bases. Specimen: T cells isolated from PBMCs. CDR3 protein: CASSLEGTGRSSPKNIQYF. The CDR3 DNA is TGTGCCAGCAGCTTAGAAGGGACAGGTCGATCCTCGCCCAAAAACATTCAGTACTTC. Together with reference TRBV11-2 and TRBJ2-4, the CDR3 gives the full variable domain: EAGVAQSPRYKIIEKRQSVAFWCNPISGHATLYWYQQILGQGPKLLIQFQNNGVVDDSQLPKDRFSAERLKGVDSTLKIQPAKLEDSAVYLCASSLEGTGRSSPKNIQYFGAGTRLSVL.